This T cell receptor (beta chain) was profiled in a study of blood T cell repertoires in COVID-19. Those who participated ranged in age from roughly 18 to 100 years and resided in 20 to 30 US areas. Participants' own reports of clinical history determined their cohort assignment. This clone was seen only a few times. With 6 bases clipped from V and 3 bases from J, the junction kept 4 bases outside the gene matches. There are 14 residues in the CDR3. CDR1 is SGHTA, CDR2 FQGNSA, per germline. How the authors handled the data: Reference gene primer amplification yielded estimated nucleated cell counts. Repertoires were generated with immunoSEQ multiplex PCR, while TCRdb's copy carries only in-frame clones and drops some. V and J calls and clone size are as listed in that table; D and trimming were resolved from the DNA. This sample has roughly 400,000 clones, with 75% to 90% found just once.

The TCR sequence derives from a young man who had recovered from COVID-19. The specimen was PBMCs or T cells enriched from blood (not recorded which). The chain employs TRBV7-2 and TRBJ2-7, with TRBD2 identical over 11 bases. CDR3 sequence: CASRDTSGSYEQYF. The CDR3 DNA follows: TGTGCCAGCAGAGACACTAGCGGGAGCTACGAGCAGTACTTC.